This T cell receptor beta chain is drawn from a study of blood T cells in healthy people across ages. This CDR3 is 14 amino acids long. Germline loops: CDR1 MDHEN, CDR2 SYDVKM. Study-wide results and limits: Per million T cells, TCR beta diversity dropped about linearly as age rose.

To note about this clonotype: Its antigen is not identified.

Every sample yielded at least 6.5 million isolated PBMCs. Using a J-beta primer mix together with a sample-barcoded 5' primer, a second PCR was run for roughly 7 to 12 cycles. TCRdb reprocessed the 5' RACE reads with MiXCR, giving one entry per CDR3 protein. The sample carries around 1,000,000 distinct CDR3 sequences, under 30% recorded once. These data were also filed under a second study, of T cells of mothers and their children. That work contributes: Samples came from a few healthy Caucasian mothers and their six children.

This sequence joins TRBV28 and TRBJ2-5; possibly TRBD1 for D (5 bases). Near its end, the DNA agrees better with TRBJ2-7, so the J call may be wrong. The TCR sequence derives from a girl aged 2-10 years in good health. The source material was blood. As DNA, the CDR3 is TGTGCCAGCAGTTTTAGGACATCTGATTACGAGCAGTACTTC. Its translation: CASSFRTSDYEQYF.